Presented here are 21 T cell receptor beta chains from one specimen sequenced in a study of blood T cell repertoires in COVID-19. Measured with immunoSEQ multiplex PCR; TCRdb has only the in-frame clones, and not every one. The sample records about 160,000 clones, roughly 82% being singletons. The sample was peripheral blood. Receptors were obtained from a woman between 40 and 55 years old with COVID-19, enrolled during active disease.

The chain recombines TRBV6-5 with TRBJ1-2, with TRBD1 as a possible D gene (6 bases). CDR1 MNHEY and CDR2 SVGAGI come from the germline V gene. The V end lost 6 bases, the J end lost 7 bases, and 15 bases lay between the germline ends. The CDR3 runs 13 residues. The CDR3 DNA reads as TGTGCCAGCAGCAACGGGGGGGGCGGTGGCTACACCTTC. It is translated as CASSNGGGGGYTF.

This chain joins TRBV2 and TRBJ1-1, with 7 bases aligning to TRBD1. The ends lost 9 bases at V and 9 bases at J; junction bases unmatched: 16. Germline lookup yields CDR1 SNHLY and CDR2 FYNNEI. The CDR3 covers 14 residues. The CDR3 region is CASPDPQGMWKAFF. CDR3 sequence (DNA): TGTGCCAGTCCAGACCCACAGGGGATGTGGAAAGCTTTCTTT.

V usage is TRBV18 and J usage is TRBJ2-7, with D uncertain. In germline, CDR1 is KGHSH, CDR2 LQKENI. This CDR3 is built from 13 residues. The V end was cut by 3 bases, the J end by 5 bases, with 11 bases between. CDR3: CASSPARDNEQYV. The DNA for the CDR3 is TGTGCCAGCTCACCCGCCCGTGACAACGAGCAGTACGTC.

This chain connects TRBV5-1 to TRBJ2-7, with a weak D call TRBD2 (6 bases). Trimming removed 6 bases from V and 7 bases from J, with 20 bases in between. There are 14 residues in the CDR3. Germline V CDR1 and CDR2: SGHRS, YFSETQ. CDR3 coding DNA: TGCGCCAGCACCCTTCTTGGGGGAGCGGGTGAGCAGTACTTC. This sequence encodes CASTLLGGAGEQYF.

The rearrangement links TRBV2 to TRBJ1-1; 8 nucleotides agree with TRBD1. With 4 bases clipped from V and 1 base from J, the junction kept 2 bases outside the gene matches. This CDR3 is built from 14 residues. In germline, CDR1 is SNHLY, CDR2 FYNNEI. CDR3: CASSGQGTNTEAFF. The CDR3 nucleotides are TGTGCCAGCAGTGGACAGGGGACGAACACTGAAGCTTTCTTT. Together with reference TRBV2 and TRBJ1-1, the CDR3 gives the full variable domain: EPEVTQTPSHQVTQMGQEVILRCVPISNHLYFYWYRQILGQKVEFLVSFYNNEISEKSEIFDDQFSVERPDGSNFTLKIRSTKLEDSAMYFCASSGQGTNTEAFFGQGTRLTVV.

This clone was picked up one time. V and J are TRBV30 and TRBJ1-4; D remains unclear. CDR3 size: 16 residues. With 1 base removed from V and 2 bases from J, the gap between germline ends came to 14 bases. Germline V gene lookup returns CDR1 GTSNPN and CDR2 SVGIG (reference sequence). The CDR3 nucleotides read TGTGCCTGGAGTGCTGTGGGCCGAGTCACTAATGAAAAACTGTTTTTT. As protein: CAWSAVGRVTNEKLFF.

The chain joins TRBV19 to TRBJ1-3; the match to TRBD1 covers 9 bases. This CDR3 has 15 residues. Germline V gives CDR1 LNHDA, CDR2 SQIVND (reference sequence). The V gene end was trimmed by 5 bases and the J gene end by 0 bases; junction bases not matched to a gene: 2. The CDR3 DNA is TGTGCCAGTAGTGGACAGGGGATCTCTGGAAACACCATATATTTT. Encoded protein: CASSGQGISGNTIYF.

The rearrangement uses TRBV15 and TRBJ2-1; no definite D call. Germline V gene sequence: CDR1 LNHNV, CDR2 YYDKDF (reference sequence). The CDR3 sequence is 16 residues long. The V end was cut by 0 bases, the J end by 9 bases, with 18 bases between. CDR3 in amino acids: CATSRDSPPDNAEQFF. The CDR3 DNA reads TGTGCCACCAGCAGAGATTCTCCCCCCGACAATGCTGAGCAGTTCTTC.

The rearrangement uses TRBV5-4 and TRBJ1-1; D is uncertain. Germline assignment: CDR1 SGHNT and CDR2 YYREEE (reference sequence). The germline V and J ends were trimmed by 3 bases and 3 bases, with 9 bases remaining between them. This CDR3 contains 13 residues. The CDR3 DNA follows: TGTGCCAGCAGCTCTTCCTCTTACACTGAAGCTTTCTTT. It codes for CASSSSSYTEAFF.

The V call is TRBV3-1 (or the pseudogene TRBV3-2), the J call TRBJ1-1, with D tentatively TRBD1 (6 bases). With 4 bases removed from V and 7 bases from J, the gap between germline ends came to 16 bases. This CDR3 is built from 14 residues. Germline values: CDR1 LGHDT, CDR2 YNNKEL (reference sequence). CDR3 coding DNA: TGTGCCAGCAGCCCCACCGGGACACCCTATGAAGCTTTCTTT. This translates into CASSPTGTPYEAFF.

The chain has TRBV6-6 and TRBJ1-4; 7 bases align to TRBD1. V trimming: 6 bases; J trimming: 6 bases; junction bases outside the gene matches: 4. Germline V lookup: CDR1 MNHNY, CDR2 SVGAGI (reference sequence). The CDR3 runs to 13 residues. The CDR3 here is CASRRDRYEKLFF. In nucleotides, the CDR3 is TGTGCCAGCAGGCGGGACAGATATGAAAAACTGTTTTTT.

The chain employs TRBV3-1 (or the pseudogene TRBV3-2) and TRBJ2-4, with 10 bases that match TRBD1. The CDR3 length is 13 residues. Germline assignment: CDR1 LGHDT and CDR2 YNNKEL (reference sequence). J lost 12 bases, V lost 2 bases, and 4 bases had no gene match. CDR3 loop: CASSQTDRGPQYF. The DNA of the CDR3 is TGTGCCAGCAGCCAAACAGACAGGGGGCCTCAGTACTTC.

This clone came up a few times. CDR3 residues: CASSPSGTTHQPQHF. In nucleotides, the CDR3 is TGTGCCAGCAGTCCATCCGGGACAACTCATCAGCCCCAGCATTTT. The chain links TRBV6-5 to TRBJ1-5, with D perhaps TRBD1 (6 bases). Per the germline V gene, CDR1 is MNHEY and CDR2 is SVGAGI. The V end lost 5 bases, the J end lost 5 bases, and 16 bases lay between the germline ends. CDR3 length: 15 residues.

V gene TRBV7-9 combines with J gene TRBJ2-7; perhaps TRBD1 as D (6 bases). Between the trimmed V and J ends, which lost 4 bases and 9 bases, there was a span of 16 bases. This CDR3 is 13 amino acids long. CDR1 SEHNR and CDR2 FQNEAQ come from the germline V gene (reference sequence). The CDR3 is CASSSIGTNRQYV. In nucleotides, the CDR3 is TGTGCCAGCAGCTCTATCGGGACAAATCGGCAGTACGTC.

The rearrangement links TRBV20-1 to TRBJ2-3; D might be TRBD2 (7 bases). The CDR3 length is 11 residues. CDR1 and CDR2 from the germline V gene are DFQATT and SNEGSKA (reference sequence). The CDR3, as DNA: TGCACGTTCAGGGGAGGGGATACGCAGTATTTT. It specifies CTFRGGDTQYF.

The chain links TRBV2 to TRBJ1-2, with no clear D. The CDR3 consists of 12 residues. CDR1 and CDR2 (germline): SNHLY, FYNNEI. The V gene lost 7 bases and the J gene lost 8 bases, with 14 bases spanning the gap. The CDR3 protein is CASMRVSSGYTF. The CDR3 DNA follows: TGTGCCAGCATGCGGGTAAGCAGCGGCTACACCTTC.

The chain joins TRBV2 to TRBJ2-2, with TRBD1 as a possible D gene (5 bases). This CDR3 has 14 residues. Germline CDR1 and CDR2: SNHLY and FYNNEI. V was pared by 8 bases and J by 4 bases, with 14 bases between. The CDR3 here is CASEGQGLTGELFF. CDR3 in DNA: TGTGCCAGCGAAGGGCAGGGCCTCACCGGGGAGCTGTTTTTT.

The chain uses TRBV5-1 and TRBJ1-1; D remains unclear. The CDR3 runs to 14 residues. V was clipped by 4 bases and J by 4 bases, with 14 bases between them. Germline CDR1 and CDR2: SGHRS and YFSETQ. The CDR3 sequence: CASSPEDGGTEAFF. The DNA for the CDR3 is TGCGCCAGCAGCCCAGAGGATGGCGGCACTGAAGCTTTCTTT.

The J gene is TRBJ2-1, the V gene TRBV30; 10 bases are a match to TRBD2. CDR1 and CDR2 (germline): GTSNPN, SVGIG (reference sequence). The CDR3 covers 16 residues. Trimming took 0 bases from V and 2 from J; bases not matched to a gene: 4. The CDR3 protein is CAWSVLAGIPYNEQFF. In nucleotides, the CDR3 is TGTGCCTGGAGTGTACTAGCGGGGATTCCCTACAATGAGCAGTTCTTC.

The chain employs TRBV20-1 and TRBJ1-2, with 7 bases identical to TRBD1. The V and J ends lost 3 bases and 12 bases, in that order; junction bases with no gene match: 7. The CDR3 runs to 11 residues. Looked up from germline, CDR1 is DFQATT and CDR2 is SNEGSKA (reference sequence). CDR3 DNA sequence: TGCAGTGCTAGCTCACAGGGGACCCACACCTTC. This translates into CSASSQGTHTF.

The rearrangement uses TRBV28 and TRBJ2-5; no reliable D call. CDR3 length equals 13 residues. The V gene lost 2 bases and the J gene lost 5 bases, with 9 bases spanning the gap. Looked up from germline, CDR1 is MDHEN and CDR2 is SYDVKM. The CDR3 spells CASSLSVRETQYF. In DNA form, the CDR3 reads TGTGCCAGCAGTTTAAGTGTGAGGGAGACCCAGTACTTC.